This TCR beta chain was captured in a study of low-dose radiotherapy and immunotherapy resistance in tumors (dated by TCRdb to between 2021 and 2024). In terms of the full investigation: In Cohort 1, each fraction delivered 0.5 Gy every 2 weeks, and the prescribed total PTV dose was 6.5 Gy. Eight patients were included in the translational analysis, namely three from the first dose cohort plus the first five from the second dose cohort. Patients were given nivolumab as a 240 mg flat dose every two weeks and ipilimumab at 1 mg/kg every six weeks, with both drugs delivered intravenously. No randomization into treatment groups was done for the people taking part in the trial. Patients took aspirin 300 mg orally once daily for four cycles, starting on cycle 1 day 1. Patients in Cohort 2 were given 1 Gy per fraction every two weeks, for a total of 13 Gy across 26 weeks. Cyclophosphamide 200 mg/m2 was given intravenously every two weeks, one day before each radiation and immunotherapy administration.

Sequencing relied on an Illumina HiSeq 2500. First-strand cDNA was synthesized using Superscript III and a set of TRAV- and TRBV-specific primers, so that both TCRalpha and TCRbeta chains were covered. TCRs were amplified for 20 to 25 PCR cycles with Phusion, using a constant-region primer paired with the adapter attached to the V primers. Isolated mRNA was amplified with the MessageAmp II aRNA Amplification Kit, using an approximately 15-hour in vitro transcription at 37°C. mRNA for TCR sequencing was isolated with the Dynabeads mRNA DIRECT Purification Kit. Indexed Illumina adapters were added in a second roughly 25-cycle Phusion PCR, and the resulting products were purified with AMPure XP beads. The original pipeline was this. Using custom Perl scripts, TCR sequences that encoded the same protein were pooled, out-of-frame sequences were dropped, and the abundance of each clonotype was calculated. TCR sequences supported by only a single read were excluded from analysis. The metrics used to describe the repertoires included Shannon entropy, Gini index, clonality, richness, and the frequency of TCRs shared between repertoires. In-frame beta chains were kept once TCRdb had trimmed the public reads at Q25 with fastp and called clones with MiXCR. Records with the same CDR3 protein are collapsed into one entry carrying the most frequent genes and DNA. It is TCRdb's table, rather than the study itself, that gives the V and J calls and clone size. This sample holds around 90,000 distinct CDR3 sequences; about 19% were observed only once. Of the sample, 5.5% to 6% is held by the ten largest clones.

The time point tag for this specimen amounts to: before trial treatment. Donors were enrolled in RACIN, a single-arm phase I dose-escalation trial combining nivolumab, ipilimumab, aspirin, low-dose cyclophosphamide and low-dose radiotherapy. Patients with advanced, TIL-negative solid tumors were considered eligible. Turning to this clonotype: Its target antigen remains unknown. One base away there is no much larger clone; base qualities are not given.

The CDR3 holds 16 amino acids from the cysteine to the phenylalanine. CDR3 DNA only is kept here, 48 bases in frame from base 1. After removal of 2 bases from V and 0 bases from J, the junction retains 7 bases not matched to a gene. According to the germline V gene, CDR1 reads SGHRS and CDR2 reads YFSETQ. The clonotype was recovered from a male donor with prostate cancer. This sample comprised PBMCs, obtained before treatment. This receptor chain uses TRBV5-1 and TRBJ1-1, and TRBD1 matches 7 of the central bases. Here is the DNA: TGCGCCAGCAGCTTAAGACAGGGCTCCATGAACACTGAAGCTTTCTTT. This translates into CASSLRQGSMNTEAFF.